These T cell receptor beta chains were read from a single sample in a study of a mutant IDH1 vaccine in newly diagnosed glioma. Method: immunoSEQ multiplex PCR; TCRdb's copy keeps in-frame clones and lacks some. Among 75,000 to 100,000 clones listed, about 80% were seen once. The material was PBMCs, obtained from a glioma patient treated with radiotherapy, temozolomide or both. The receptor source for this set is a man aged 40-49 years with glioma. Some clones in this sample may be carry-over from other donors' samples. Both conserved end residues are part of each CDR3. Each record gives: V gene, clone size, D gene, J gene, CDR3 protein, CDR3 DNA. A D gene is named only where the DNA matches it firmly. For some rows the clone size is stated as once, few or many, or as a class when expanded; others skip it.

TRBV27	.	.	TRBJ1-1	CASRPVGGGAFF	TGTGCCAGCAGACCGGTGGGGGGGGGAGCTTTCTTT
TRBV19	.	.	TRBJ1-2	CASRDSSNYGYTF	TGTGCCAGTAGGGACAGCTCTAACTATGGCTACACCTTC
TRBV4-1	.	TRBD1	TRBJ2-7	CASSQAQGAYEQYF	TGCGCCAGCAGCCAAGCTCAGGGGGCCTACGAGCAGTACTTC
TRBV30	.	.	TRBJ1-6	CAWRWGTGDYNSPLHF	TGTGCCTGGAGGTGGGGGACGGGGGACTATAATTCACCCCTCCACTTT
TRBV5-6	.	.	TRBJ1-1	CASSLGEISNTEAFF	TGTGCCAGCAGCTTGGGGGAAATCTCGAACACTGAAGCTTTCTTT
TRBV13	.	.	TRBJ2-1	CASSWGGGGSYNEQFF	TGTGCCAGCAGCTGGGGAGGGGGGGGTTCCTACAATGAGCAGTTCTTC
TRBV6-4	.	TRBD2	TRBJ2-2	CASSDSSGGATGELFF	TGTGCCAGCAGTGACTCAAGCGGGGGAGCCACCGGGGAGCTGTTTTTT
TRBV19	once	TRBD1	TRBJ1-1	CATRRQGNPPNTEAFF	TGTGCCACCAGACGACAGGGTAACCCTCCGAACACTGAAGCTTTCTTT
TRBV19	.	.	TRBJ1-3	CASTQQDSSGNTIYF	TGTGCCAGTACCCAACAGGATTCCTCTGGAAACACCATATATTTT
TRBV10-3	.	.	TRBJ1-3	CAISTGFGNTIYF	TGTGCCATCAGTACAGGGTTCGGAAACACCATATATTTT
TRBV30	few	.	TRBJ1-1	CAWTPTDTLAEAFF	TGTGCCTGGACCCCGACAGATACCCTAGCTGAAGCTTTCTTT
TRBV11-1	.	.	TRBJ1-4	CASSFGPGLNEKLFF	.
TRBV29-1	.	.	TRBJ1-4	CSVGGTDATNEKLFF	TGCAGCGTTGGTGGTACCGATGCAACTAATGAAAAACTGTTTTTT
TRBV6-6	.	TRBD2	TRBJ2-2	CASTQGLTNTGELFF	TGTGCCAGCACCCAGGGACTAACGAACACCGGGGAGCTGTTTTTT
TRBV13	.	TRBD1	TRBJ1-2	CASSPGQGLNYGYTF	TGTGCCAGCAGCCCCGGACAGGGGCTTAACTATGGCTACACCTTC
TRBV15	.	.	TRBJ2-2	CATSRGPSGSAGELFF	TGTGCCACCAGCAGAGGACCCTCAGGGTCGGCCGGGGAGCTGTTTTTT
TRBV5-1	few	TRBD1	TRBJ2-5	CASRRDSNAGTQYF	TGCGCCAGCAGGAGGGACAGTAACGCTGGGACCCAGTACTTC
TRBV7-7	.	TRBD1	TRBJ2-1	CASSLDGTGVGNEQFF	TGTGCTAGCAGCTTGGATGGGACAGGAGTCGGGAATGAGCAGTTCTTC
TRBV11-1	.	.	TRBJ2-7	CASCDSSICEQYF	TGTGCCAGCTGCGACAGTTCGATCTGCGAGCAGTACTTC
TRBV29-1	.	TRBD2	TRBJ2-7	CSVLLAGTYEQYF	TGCAGCGTTCTACTAGCGGGGACCTACGAGCAGTACTTC
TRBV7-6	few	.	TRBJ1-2	CASSSTPPGGAYGYTF	TGTGCCAGCAGCTCTACGCCCCCCGGGGGCGCGTATGGCTACACCTTC
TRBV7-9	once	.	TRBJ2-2	CASSPLGAGELFF	TGTGCCAGCAGCCCATTGGGGGCCGGGGAGCTGTTTTTT
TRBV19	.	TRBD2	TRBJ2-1	CASSKGLAYNEQFF	TGTGCCAGTAGTAAGGGACTAGCCTACAATGAGCAGTTCTTC
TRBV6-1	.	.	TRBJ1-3	CASSGGGYGNTIYF	TGTGCCAGCAGTGGAGGGGGGTATGGAAACACCATATATTTT
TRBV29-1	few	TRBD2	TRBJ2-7	CSVGARAGGPSSYEQYF	TGCAGCGTGGGCGCGAGAGCGGGGGGCCCTAGCTCCTACGAGCAGTACTTC
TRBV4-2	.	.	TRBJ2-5	CASSQDVGQYQETQYF	TGTGCCAGCAGCCAAGACGTAGGGCAGTACCAAGAGACCCAGTACTTC
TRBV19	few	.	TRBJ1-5	CASSAGNQPQHF	TGTGCCAGTAGCGCGGGCAATCAGCCCCAGCATTTT
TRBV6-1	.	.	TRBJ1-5	CASRTNSNQPQHF	TGTGCCAGCAGAACGAATAGCAATCAGCCCCAGCATTTT
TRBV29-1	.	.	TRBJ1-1	CSVCLHENTEAFF	TGCAGCGTGTGCCTACACGAGAACACTGAAGCTTTCTTT
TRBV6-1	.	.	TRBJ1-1	CASSSGNREAFF	TGTGCCAGCAGTTCCGGGAACAGAGAAGCTTTCTTT
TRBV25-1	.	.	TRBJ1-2	CASRPRGNRYGYTF	TGTGCCAGCAGGCCGAGGGGAAATAGATATGGCTACACCTTC
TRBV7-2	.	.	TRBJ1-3	CASSFSPGSGNTIYF	TGTGCCAGCAGCTTCTCCCCAGGGTCTGGAAACACCATATATTTT
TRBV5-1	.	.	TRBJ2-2	CASSLVSGVNTGELFF	TGCGCCAGCAGCTTGGTTTCCGGGGTCAACACCGGGGAGCTGTTTTTT
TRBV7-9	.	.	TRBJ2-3	CASSPVELSTDTQYF	TGTGCCAGCAGCCCCGTTGAGTTAAGCACAGATACGCAGTATTTT
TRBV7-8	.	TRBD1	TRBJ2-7	CASSSGQGAIEQYF	TGTGCCAGCAGCTCAGGACAGGGGGCGATCGAGCAGTACTTC
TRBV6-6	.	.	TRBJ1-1	CASSYSEGDTEAFF	TGTGCCAGCAGTTACTCCGAGGGAGACACTGAAGCTTTCTTT
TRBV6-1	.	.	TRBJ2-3	CASSLTPGALQYF	TGTGCCAGCAGCCTGACGCCTGGGGCGTTGCAGTATTTT
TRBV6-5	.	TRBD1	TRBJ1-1	CASSWTGTGNTEAFF	TGTGCCAGCAGTTGGACCGGGACAGGGAACACTGAAGCTTTCTTT
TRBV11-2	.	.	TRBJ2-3	CASSSRGFDTQYF	TGTGCCAGCAGCTCCCGGGGCTTTGATACGCAGTATTTT
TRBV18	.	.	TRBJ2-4	CASSLHRNIQYF	TGTGCCAGCTCGCTCCACAGAAACATTCAGTACTTC
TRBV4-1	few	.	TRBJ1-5	CASSQDSNQPQHF	TGCGCCAGCAGCCAAGATTCCAATCAGCCCCAGCATTTT
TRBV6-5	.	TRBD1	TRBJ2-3	CASSPAGTARDTQYF	TGTGCCAGCAGTCCAGCCGGGACAGCGAGAGATACGCAGTATTTT
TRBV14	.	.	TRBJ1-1	CASSQPTRDTEAFF	TGTGCCAGCAGCCAACCGACAAGAGACACTGAAGCTTTCTTT
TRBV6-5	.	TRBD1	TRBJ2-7	CASSYRGQAAYEQYF	TGTGCCAGCAGTTACCGTGGACAGGCGGCGTACGAGCAGTACTTC
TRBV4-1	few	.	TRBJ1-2	CASSQPSLITGGYTF	TGCGCCAGCAGCCAGCCTTCCCTTATTACGGGTGGCTACACCTTC
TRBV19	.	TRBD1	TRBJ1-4	CASSPQQGTYEKLFF	TGTGCCAGTAGTCCCCAACAGGGGACCTATGAAAAACTGTTTTTT
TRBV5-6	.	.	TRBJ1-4	CASGAGIEEKLFF	TGTGCCAGCGGGGCAGGCATAGAGGAAAAACTGTTTTTT
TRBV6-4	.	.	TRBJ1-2	CASSEYRGYGYTF	TGTGCCAGCAGTGAATATCGTGGCTATGGCTACACCTTC
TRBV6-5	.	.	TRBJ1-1	CASSRTEYTEAFF	TGTGCCAGCAGCCGGACAGAATACACTGAAGCTTTCTTT
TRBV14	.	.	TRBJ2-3	CASSQQGNTQYF	TGTGCCAGCAGCCAACAGGGAAATACGCAGTATTTT
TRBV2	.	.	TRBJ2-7	CASSERGRYEQYF	TGTGCCAGCAGTGAAAGGGGCCGCTACGAGCAGTACTTC
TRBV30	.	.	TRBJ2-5	CAWSALRRETQYF	TGTGCCTGGAGTGCCCTAAGGCGAGAGACCCAGTACTTC
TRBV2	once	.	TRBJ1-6	CASSVLGVGSPLHF	TGTGCCAGCAGTGTGTTGGGGGTAGGATCACCCCTCCACTTT
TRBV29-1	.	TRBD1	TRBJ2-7	CSVEFYVDRGSYEQYF	TGCAGCGTTGAATTCTACGTCGACAGGGGGTCCTACGAGCAGTACTTC
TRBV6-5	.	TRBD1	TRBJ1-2	CASSYGQGAGYTF	TGTGCCAGCAGTTACGGGCAGGGGGCTGGCTACACCTTC